This T cell receptor beta chain stems from a study of siplizumab effects on memory and regulatory T cells (dated by TCRdb to between 2018 and 2021). At the level of the whole study: The study examined how the anti-CD2 antibody siplizumab affects alloreactive T-cell subsets in allogeneic mixed lymphocyte reactions built from human PBMCs.

TCRbeta CDR3 sequencing was performed on sorted unstimulated T cells and on proliferating T cells recovered from mixed lymphocyte reactions. Fresh whole blood from roughly ten HLA-typed healthy donors was used to isolate PBMCs. To map where alloreactive clones came from, unstimulated CD4+ non-regulatory T cells were FACS-sorted. On this clone itself: The clone's antigen remains unknown. No much larger clone is present one base from it, and per-base qualities are unavailable.

Overall results and qualifications from the work: Because sequences below about 10^-5 frequency were poorly captured, only a minor fraction of alloreactive clones could be mapped to unstimulated subsets. A naive or memory phenotype could not be assigned to roughly 80-97% of proliferating CD4+ or CD8+ clones. The suppressive function of proliferating Tregs from siplizumab cultures was not functionally confirmed. Greater diversity appeared to be present in unstimulated naive T cells than in memory T cells, and a substantial contribution to the alloresponse seemed to be made by naive cells. Siplizumab significantly lowered the cumulative frequency of alloreactive sequences that could be traced to unstimulated CD4+ memory T cells. Of the alloreactive CD4+ clones that could be mapped, the Treg-derived share averaged around 64% with siplizumab compared with about 27% in control reactions.

Libraries were constructed by the immunoSEQ multiplex PCR assay. The deep sequencing platform assayed about 91,000 TCR templates per sample. Genomic DNA extracted from sorted T cells was the material used for TCRbeta CDR3 sequencing. Turning to the authors' computational methods: The R programming language was used for clonal analysis of the TCRbeta CDR3 data. Comparing unstimulated samples against CFSE-low samples taken after the reaction was how alloreactive CD4+ and CD8+ clones were defined. Alloreactive CD4+ clones were assigned to regulatory or non-regulatory origin by matching sequences to sorted unstimulated Treg and non-Treg repertoires. TCRdb stores this immuneACCESS table with in-frame sequences only. Part of the clones is absent; in the studies checked, under half of the shortfall reflects unresolved V genes, and no reason is known for the rest. Clonal size and the V and J genes are those of that table, whereas D and trimming came from the DNA. Present in this sample are some 100,000 clones, 94% of which were seen just once. The ten largest clones add up to approximately 1.4% of the sample.

V trim: 2 bases; J trim: 0 bases; unmatched bases: 5. For CDR1 and CDR2, the germline V gene (reference sequence) lists SEHNR and FQNEAQ. CDR3 length: 19 amino acids, cysteine to phenylalanine. Left in the record is the CDR3 DNA by itself, 57 bases read in frame from the first base. The receptor chain draws on TRBV7-9 and TRBJ1-6; TRBD1 aligns with 12 central bases. The material sequenced was non-Treg CD4+ T cells sorted from blood. The cell subset or site label of this sample denotes: FACS-sorted unstimulated CD4+ non-regulatory T cells. The receptor's source is a human donor in good health. This receptor has the CDR3 CASSLYLGQGASYNSPLHF. The DNA is as follows: TGTGCCAGCAGCTTATATCTGGGACAGGGGGCCTCCTATAATTCACCCCTCCACTTT. Beyond the CDR3, the reference TRBV7-9 and TRBJ1-6 genes provide the residues; the full variable domain reads: DTGVSQNPRHKITKRGQNVTFRCDPISEHNRLYWYRQTLGQGPEFLTYFQNEAQLEKSRLLSDRFSAERPKGSFSTLEIQRTEQGDSAMYLCASSLYLGQGASYNSPLHFGNGTRLTVT.